Listed below are T cell receptor beta chains from one sample, sequenced in a study of shared clonotypes between healthy human individuals. Measured with immunoSEQ multiplex PCR; TCRdb has only the in-frame clones, and not every one. Found here are 1,400,000 or so clones, approximately 98.5% of them singletons; the top ten hold under 0.45%. The sequencing input was naive CD4+ T cells sorted from blood. The receptors come from a man aged 25-45 years in good health. Both conserved end residues are part of each CDR3.

v_gene	j_gene	CDR3aa
TRBV28	TRBJ2-7	CASMWGTAYEQYF
TRBV2	TRBJ2-7	CASVSSPGYEQYF
TRBV5-6	TRBJ1-5	CASSAQGWTDSNQPQHF
TRBV18	TRBJ2-1	CASSPTRDEQFF
TRBV7-8	TRBJ1-5	CASSLSAGYSNQPQHF
TRBV30	TRBJ2-3	CAWTATSTDTQYF
TRBV15	TRBJ2-1	CATSRGTSGRADEQFF
TRBV5-4	TRBJ2-7	CASPPEDEQYF
TRBV18	TRBJ2-5	CASSPRTGRETQYF
TRBV5-1	TRBJ2-1	CASSPGTGGLAVYNEQFF
TRBV18	TRBJ1-5	CASSPSDNQPQHF
TRBV4-2	TRBJ1-3	CASSQESGQAVYTIYF
TRBV14	TRBJ2-7	CASSHRGISLEQYF
TRBV5-5	TRBJ1-3	CASSLAPTGRSGNTIYF
TRBV5-4	TRBJ2-5	CASRGAYQETQYF
TRBV10-3	TRBJ2-5	CAIRTGETQYF
TRBV15	TRBJ2-3	CATRAGALDTQYF
TRBV6-1	TRBJ2-7	CASTVTDLVTYEQYF
TRBV28	TRBJ2-3	CASSFGRGWSTDTQYF
TRBV5-4	TRBJ2-1	CASSLWRANNEQFF
TRBV9	TRBJ1-1	CASSVGLQGLSEAFF
TRBV6-5	TRBJ2-7	CASRIDRDGYEQYF
TRBV5-6	TRBJ2-1	CASSLIAGLNEQFF
TRBV7-9	TRBJ1-5	CASSSQGNQPQHF
TRBV7-9	TRBJ2-5	CASSLLAGGGETQYF
TRBV29-1	TRBJ2-1	CSVDPTRTYNEQFF
TRBV9	TRBJ1-2	CASSAGHQYSYGYTF
TRBV7-8	TRBJ2-7	CASSQNRGRVKFHEQYF